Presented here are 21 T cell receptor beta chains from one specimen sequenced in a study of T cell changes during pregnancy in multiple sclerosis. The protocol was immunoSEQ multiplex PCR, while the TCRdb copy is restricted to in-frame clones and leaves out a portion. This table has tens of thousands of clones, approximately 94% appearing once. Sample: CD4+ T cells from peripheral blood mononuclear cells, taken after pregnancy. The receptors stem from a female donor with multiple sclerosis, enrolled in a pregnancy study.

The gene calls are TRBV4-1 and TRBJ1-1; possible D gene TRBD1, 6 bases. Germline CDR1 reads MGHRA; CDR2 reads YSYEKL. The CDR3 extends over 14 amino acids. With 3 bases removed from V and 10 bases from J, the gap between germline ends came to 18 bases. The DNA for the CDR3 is TGCGCCAGCAGCCAGTCTCAGGGGCCAGGGTCAGCTTTCTTT. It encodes CASSQSQGPGSAFF.

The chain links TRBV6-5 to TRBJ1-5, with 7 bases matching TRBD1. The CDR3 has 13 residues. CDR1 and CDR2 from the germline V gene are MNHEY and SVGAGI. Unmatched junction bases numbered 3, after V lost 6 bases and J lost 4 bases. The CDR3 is CASRRQGNQPQHF. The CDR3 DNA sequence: TGTGCCAGCAGGAGACAGGGTAATCAGCCCCAGCATTTT.

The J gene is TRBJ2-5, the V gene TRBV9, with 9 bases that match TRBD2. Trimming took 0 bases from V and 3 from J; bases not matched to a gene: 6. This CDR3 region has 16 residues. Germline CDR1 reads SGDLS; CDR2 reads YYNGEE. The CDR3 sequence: CASSVDPAGGKETQYF. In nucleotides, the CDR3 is TGTGCCAGCAGCGTAGACCCAGCGGGGGGAAAAGAGACCCAGTACTTC.

CDR3: CASSLTSGSYEQYF. CDR3 sequence (DNA): TGTGCCAGCAGCTTGACTAGCGGATCCTACGAGCAGTACTTC. The rearrangement uses TRBV7-2 and TRBJ2-7; TRBD2 matches at 9 bases. The CDR3 totals 14 residues. Trimming cost V 3 bases and J 1 base; bases outside gene matches: 1. CDR1 and CDR2 (germline): SGHTA, FQGNSA.

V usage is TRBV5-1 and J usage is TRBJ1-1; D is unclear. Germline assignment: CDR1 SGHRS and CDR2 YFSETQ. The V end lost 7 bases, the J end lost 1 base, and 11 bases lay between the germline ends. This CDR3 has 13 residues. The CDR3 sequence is CASQITENTEAFF. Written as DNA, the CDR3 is TGCGCCAGCCAAATAACAGAGAACACTGAAGCTTTCTTT.

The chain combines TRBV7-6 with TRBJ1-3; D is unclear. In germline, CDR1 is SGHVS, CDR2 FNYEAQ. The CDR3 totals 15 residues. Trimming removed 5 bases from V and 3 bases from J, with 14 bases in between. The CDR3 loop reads CASSPSGFGGNTIYF. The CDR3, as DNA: TGTGCCAGCAGCCCGTCGGGGTTTGGTGGAAACACCATATATTTT.

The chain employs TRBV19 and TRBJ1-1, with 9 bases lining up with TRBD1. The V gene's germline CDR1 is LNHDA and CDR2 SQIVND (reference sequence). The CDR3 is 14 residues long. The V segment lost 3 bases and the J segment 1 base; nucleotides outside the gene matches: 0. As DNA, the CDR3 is TGTGCCAGTAGTATGGGACAGGGGAACACTGAAGCTTTCTTT. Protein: CASSMGQGNTEAFF.

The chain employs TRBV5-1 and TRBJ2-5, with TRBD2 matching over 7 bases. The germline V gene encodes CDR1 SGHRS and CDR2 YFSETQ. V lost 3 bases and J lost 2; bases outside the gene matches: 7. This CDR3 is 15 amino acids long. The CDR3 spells CASSSSGGPQETQYF. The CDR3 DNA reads TGCGCCAGCAGCTCGTCGGGGGGACCACAAGAGACCCAGTACTTC.

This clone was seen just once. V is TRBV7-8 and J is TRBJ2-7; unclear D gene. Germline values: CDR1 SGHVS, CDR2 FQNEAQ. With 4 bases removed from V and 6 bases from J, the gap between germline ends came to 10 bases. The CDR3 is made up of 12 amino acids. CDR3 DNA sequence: TGTGCCAGCAGCTCCCGGTCTCGCGAGCAGTACTTC. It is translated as CASSSRSREQYF.

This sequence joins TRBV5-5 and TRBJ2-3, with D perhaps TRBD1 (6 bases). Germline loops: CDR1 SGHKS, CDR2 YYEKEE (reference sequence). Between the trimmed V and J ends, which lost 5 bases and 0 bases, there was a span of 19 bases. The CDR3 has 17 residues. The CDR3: CASRVRDTPLSTDTQYF. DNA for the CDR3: TGTGCCAGCAGAGTCCGGGACACTCCCCTTAGCACAGATACGCAGTATTTT.

CDR3 sequence: CASSSDGQRYGYTF. The CDR3 DNA reads TGTGCCAGCAGCTCCGACGGACAGCGTTATGGCTACACCTTC. This chain joins TRBV13 and TRBJ1-2; D is possibly TRBD1 (6 bases). The germline V gene has CDR1 PRHDT and CDR2 FYEKMQ (reference sequence). CDR3 size: 14 residues. V gave up 4 bases and J gave up 5 bases, with 14 bases separating them.

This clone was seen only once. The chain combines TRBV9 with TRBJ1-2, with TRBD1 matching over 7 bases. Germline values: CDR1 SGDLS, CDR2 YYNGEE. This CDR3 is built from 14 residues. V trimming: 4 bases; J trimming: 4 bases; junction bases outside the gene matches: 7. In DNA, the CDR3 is TGTGCCAGCAGCCCCCCGGGACAGCCCTATGGCTACACCTTC. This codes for CASSPPGQPYGYTF.

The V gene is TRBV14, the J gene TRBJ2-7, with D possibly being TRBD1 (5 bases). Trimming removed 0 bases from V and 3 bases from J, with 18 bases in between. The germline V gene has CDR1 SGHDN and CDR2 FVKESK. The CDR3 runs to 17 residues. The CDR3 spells CASSQDPGRAWGYEQYF. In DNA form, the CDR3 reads TGTGCCAGCAGCCAAGACCCGGGCAGGGCATGGGGCTACGAGCAGTACTTC.

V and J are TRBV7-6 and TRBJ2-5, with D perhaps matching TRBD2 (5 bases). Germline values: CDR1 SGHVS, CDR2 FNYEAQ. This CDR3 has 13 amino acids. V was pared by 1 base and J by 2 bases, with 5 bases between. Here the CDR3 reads CASSLGRQETQYF. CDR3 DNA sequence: TGTGCCAGCAGCTTAGGGAGGCAAGAGACCCAGTACTTC.

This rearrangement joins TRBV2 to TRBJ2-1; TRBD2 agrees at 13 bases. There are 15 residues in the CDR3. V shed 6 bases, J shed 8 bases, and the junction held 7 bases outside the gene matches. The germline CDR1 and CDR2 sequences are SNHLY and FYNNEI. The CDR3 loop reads CASRRRTSGGDEQFF. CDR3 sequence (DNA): TGTGCCAGCAGGAGGAGGACTAGCGGGGGAGATGAGCAGTTCTTC.

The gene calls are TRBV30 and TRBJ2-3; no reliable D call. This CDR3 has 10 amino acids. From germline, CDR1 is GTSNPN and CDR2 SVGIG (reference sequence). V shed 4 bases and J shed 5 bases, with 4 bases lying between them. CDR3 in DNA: TGTGCCTGGAACGGAGATACGCAGTATTTT. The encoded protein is CAWNGDTQYF.

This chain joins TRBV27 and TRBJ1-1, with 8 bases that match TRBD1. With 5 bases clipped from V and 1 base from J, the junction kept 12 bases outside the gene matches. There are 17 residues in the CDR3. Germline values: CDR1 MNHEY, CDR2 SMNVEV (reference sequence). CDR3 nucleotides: TGTGCCAGCAGTCTACTTTCAACCGGGACAGGGAACACTGAAGCTTTCTTT. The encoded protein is CASSLLSTGTGNTEAFF.

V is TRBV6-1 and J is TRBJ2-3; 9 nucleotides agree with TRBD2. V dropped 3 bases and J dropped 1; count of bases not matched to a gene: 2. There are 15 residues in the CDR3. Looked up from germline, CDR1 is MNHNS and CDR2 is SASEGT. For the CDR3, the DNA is TGTGCCAGCAGTGAGATAGCGGGGGGCACAGATACGCAGTATTTT. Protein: CASSEIAGGTDTQYF.

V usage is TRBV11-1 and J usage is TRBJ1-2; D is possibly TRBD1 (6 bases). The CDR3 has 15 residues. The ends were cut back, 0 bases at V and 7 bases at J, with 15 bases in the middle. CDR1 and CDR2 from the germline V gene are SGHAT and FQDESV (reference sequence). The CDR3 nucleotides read TGTGCCAGCAGCTTAGCGACAGGACGGCAGGGTGGCTACACCTTC. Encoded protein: CASSLATGRQGGYTF.

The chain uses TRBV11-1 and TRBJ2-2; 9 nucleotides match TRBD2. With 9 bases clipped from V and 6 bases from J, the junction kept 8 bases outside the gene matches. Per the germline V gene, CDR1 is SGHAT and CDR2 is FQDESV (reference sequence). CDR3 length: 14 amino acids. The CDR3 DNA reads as TGTGCCAGTAGAAAGGCGGGGGGGCCCGGGGAGCTGTTTTTT. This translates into CASRKAGGPGELFF.

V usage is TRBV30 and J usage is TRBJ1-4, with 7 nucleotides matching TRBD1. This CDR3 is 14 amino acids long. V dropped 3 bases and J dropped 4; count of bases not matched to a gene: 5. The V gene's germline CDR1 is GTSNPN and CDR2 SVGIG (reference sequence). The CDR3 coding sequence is TGTGCCTGGAGCCCGGACAGGATTAATGAAAAACTGTTTTTT. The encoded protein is CAWSPDRINEKLFF.